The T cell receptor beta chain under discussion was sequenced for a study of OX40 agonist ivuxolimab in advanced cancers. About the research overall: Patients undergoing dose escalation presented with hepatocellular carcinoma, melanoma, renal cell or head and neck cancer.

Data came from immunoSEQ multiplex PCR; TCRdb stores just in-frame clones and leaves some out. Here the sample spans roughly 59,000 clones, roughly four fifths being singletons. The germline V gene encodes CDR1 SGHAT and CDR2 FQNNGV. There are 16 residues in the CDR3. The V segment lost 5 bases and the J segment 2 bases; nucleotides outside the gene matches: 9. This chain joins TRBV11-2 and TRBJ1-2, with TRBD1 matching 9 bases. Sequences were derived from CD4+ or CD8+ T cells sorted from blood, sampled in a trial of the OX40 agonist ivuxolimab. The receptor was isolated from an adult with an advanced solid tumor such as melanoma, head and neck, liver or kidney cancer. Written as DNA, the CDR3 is TGTGCCAGCAGCCCAAGGGAGGGACAGGGAAACTATGGCTACACCTTC. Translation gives CASSPREGQGNYGYTF.